A selection of T cell receptor beta chains follows, all from one sample in a study of response to subunit inactivated influenza vaccine. TCRdb re-called the RT-PCR reads through MiXCR, storing one row per CDR3 protein. The sample contains hundreds of thousands of distinct CDR3 sequences, about a fifth of which appear only once. The specimen comprised PBMCs from blood, sampled 4 to 6 days after vaccination. All receptors come from a man aged 50 or older who received an inactivated influenza vaccine. Both conserved end residues are part of each CDR3. A D gene is named only where the DNA matches it firmly. Only some rows state a clone size, as once, few, many or a class for expanded clones.

J gene,clone size,V gene,D gene,CDR3 DNA,CDR3 protein
TRBJ2-7,-,TRBV10-3,-,TGTGCCATCAGCGGGGGTGGAACCTACGAGCAGTACTTC,CAISGGGTYEQYF
TRBJ2-7,-,TRBV20-1,TRBD2,TGCAGTGCACCGACTAGCGGGAAAACCTACGAGCAGTACTTC,CSAPTSGKTYEQYF
TRBJ2-7,few,TRBV6-5,TRBD1,TGTGCCAGCAGTTATTGGGGGACAGGGCTCTACGAGCAGTACTTC,CASSYWGTGLYEQYF
TRBJ1-5,-,TRBV28,-,TGTGCCACCAAGAAAACTGCAGGGAAGAGCAATCAGCCCCAGCATTTT,CATKKTAGKSNQPQHF
TRBJ2-2,-,TRBV25-1,-,TGTGCCAGCAGTGTATCAGGGGCCCCGGGGGAGCTGTTTTTT,CASSVSGAPGELFF
TRBJ2-7,-,TRBV11-1,TRBD1,TGTGCCAGCAGCTTAGTAGGACAGGTCCACGAGCAGTACTTC,CASSLVGQVHEQYF
TRBJ1-1,few,TRBV10-3,-,TGTGCCATCAGTGCCGGTACAAGTATGAACACTGAAGCTTTCTTT,CAISAGTSMNTEAFF
TRBJ2-1,-,TRBV5-1,TRBD2,TGCGCCAGCAGCTTGGGCCCCGGGGCTAGCGGGAGTTATGAGCAGTTCTTC,CASSLGPGASGSYEQFF
TRBJ2-7,-,TRBV6-1,-,TGTGCCAGCAGTGACCTTGGGCCGCGCTACGAGCAGTACTTC,CASSDLGPRYEQYF
TRBJ2-5,-,TRBV7-8,TRBD2,TGTGCCAGCAGCATTACTAGCGGGAGGTTCCAAGAGACCCAGTACTTC,CASSITSGRFQETQYF
TRBJ2-3,-,TRBV4-1,-,TGCGCCAGCAGCCAACAGACTGCCCAGGTAGATACGCAGTATTTT,CASSQQTAQVDTQYF
TRBJ2-7,few,TRBV7-6,-,TGTGCCAGCAGCTCCCCGGGGAACGAGCAGTACTTC,CASSSPGNEQYF
TRBJ2-3,-,TRBV6-1,TRBD1,TGTGCCACGGTGACAGGGGAGTCCACAGATACGCAGTATTTT,CATVTGESTDTQYF
TRBJ2-5,-,TRBV23-1,TRBD2,TGCGCCAGCAGCCAAAGGACTAGCGGGACATGGAAGGAACTACAAGAGACCCAGTACTTC,CASSQRTSGTWKELQETQYF
TRBJ2-7,few,TRBV4-3,-,TGCGCCAGCAGCCAAGAGCCGCAGCGGGCCTACGCCTCCTACGAGCAGTACTTC,CASSQEPQRAYASYEQYF
TRBJ2-2,-,TRBV4-3,-,TGCGCCAGCAGCCAAGATCAGGGTCCCACCGGGGAGCTGTTTTTT,CASSQDQGPTGELFF
TRBJ2-1,few,TRBV15,TRBD2,TGTGCCACCAGCAGAGGGGGCGGGAGACTAAACAATGAGCAGTTCTTC,CATSRGGGRLNNEQFF
TRBJ2-3,-,TRBV5-5,-,TGTGCCAGCAGCTCCCAGTCCACCGGGTCGAATACGCAGTATTTT,CASSSQSTGSNTQYF
TRBJ2-7,-,TRBV9,-,TGTGCCAGCATCCTACCACCGATAGGTAGGAGCTCCTACGAGCAGTACTTC,CASILPPIGRSSYEQYF
TRBJ1-3,-,TRBV18,-,TGTGCCAGCTCACCACCGTCGGTTGGAAACACCATATATTTT,CASSPPSVGNTIYF
TRBJ2-7,-,TRBV6-2/TRBV6-3,TRBD2,TGTGCCAGCAGTTATGGTGTGTCTAGCGGGAATATTTTCCCTCTCTACGAGCAGTACTTC,CASSYGVSSGNIFPLYEQYF
TRBJ1-1,few,TRBV6-5,-,TGTGCCAGCAGTTACTTGGGGGGGGTGAACACTGAAGCTTTCTTT,CASSYLGGVNTEAFF
TRBJ2-1,few,TRBV5-6,-,TGTGCCAGCAGCTTGTTACGCAGGGAAACCGGTGAGCAGTTCTTC,CASSLLRRETGEQFF
TRBJ2-7,many,TRBV5-1,-,TGTGCCAGCAGTTTAGGGGGAACCTACGAGCAGTACTTC,CASSLGGTYEQYF
TRBJ1-4,-,TRBV20-1,-,TGCAGTGCTAGTGGGCCAGGGGAAGGTTTGGTCGAAAAACTGTTTTTT,CSASGPGEGLVEKLFF
TRBJ1-3,-,TRBV7-2,TRBD1,TGTGCCAGCAGCTCCCAGCCGAGACAGGGGTTAACCATATATTTT,CASSSQPRQGLTIYF
TRBJ2-1,-,TRBV7-8,TRBD2,TGTGCCAGCAGCACAGGGACTAGCCCCCATGAGCAGTTCTTC,CASSTGTSPHEQFF
TRBJ2-5,-,TRBV6-2/TRBV6-3,TRBD2,TGTGCCAGCAGACATAGCGGGGGCCGACAAGAGACCCAGTACTTC,CASRHSGGRQETQYF
TRBJ1-1,few,TRBV10-3,-,TGTGCCATCAGTGAGGGGAACCCGAACACTGAAGCTTTCTTT,CAISEGNPNTEAFF
TRBJ1-1,once,TRBV20-1,TRBD1,TGCAGTGCTAGACGACGGACAGGGTTGGACACTGAAGCTTTCTTT,CSARRRTGLDTEAFF
TRBJ2-1,-,TRBV6-1,TRBD2,TGTGCCAGCAGTGAATTCTGGGCTAGCGGGAGCCCCTATGAGCAGTTCTTC,CASSEFWASGSPYEQFF
TRBJ2-5,many,TRBV29-1,-,TGCAGCGTTGAAAAGCGACAAGGAGAGACCCAGTACTTC,CSVEKRQGETQYF
TRBJ2-7,few,TRBV6-5,-,TGTGCCAGCAGTTACTCGATGCGGGGCGAGCAGTACTTC,CASSYSMRGEQYF
TRBJ2-1,few,TRBV18,-,TGTGCCAGCTCACCCGACGCCGACAATGAGCAGTTCTTC,CASSPDADNEQFF
TRBJ2-7,many,TRBV5-1,TRBD1,TGCGCCAGCAGCAAAATACAGGGGGCCTACGAGCAGTACTTC,CASSKIQGAYEQYF
TRBJ2-5,-,TRBV6-1,-,TGTGCCAGCAGATCTGCCGGGAAGAAGGGGCAAGAGACCCAGTACTTC,CASRSAGKKGQETQYF
TRBJ1-4,-,TRBV29-1,TRBD1,TGCAGCGTTGCTCTGGGGGACAGAGATGAAAATCTGTTTTTT,CSVALGDRDENLFF
TRBJ1-4,once,TRBV20-1,-,TGCAGTGCCCCCGACAGGTCGACTAGAGAAAAACTGTTTTTT,CSAPDRSTREKLFF
TRBJ2-7,many,TRBV28,TRBD1,TGTGCCACCCACTGGACTGGGGACAGTGCCTACGAGCAGTACTTC,CATHWTGDSAYEQYF
TRBJ2-7,-,TRBV9,TRBD2,TGTGCCAGCAGCGGAGACGGACTAGCGGAGTTTTACGAGCAGTACTTC,CASSGDGLAEFYEQYF
TRBJ2-1,-,TRBV7-3,TRBD2,TGTGCCAGCAGCTTGACTAGCGGGAGGGCCGATAAGTTCTTC,CASSLTSGRADKFF
TRBJ2-4,-,TRBV6-2/TRBV6-3,-,TGTGCCACCGCGAATGGAGCCAAAAACATTCAGTACTTC,CATANGAKNIQYF
TRBJ2-3,few,TRBV5-1,TRBD2,TGCGCCAGCAGCTTTCTAATAGCGGGAGAAGCAGATACGCAGTATTTT,CASSFLIAGEADTQYF
TRBJ2-2,-,TRBV9,TRBD2,TGTGCCAGCAGCGCTCCCTCCGGGACTAGCGGAGCCGATTCGAACACCGGGGAGCTGTTTTTT,CASSAPSGTSGADSNTGELFF
TRBJ2-3,few,TRBV4-1,TRBD2,TGCGCCAGCAGCCAAGAGCGGGGGGCGGAGTATTTT,CASSQERGAEYF
TRBJ2-2,few,TRBV7-2,TRBD2,TGTGCCAGCAGCTTAAGGCTAGCGGGAGGGGAGCTGTTTTTT,CASSLRLAGGELFF